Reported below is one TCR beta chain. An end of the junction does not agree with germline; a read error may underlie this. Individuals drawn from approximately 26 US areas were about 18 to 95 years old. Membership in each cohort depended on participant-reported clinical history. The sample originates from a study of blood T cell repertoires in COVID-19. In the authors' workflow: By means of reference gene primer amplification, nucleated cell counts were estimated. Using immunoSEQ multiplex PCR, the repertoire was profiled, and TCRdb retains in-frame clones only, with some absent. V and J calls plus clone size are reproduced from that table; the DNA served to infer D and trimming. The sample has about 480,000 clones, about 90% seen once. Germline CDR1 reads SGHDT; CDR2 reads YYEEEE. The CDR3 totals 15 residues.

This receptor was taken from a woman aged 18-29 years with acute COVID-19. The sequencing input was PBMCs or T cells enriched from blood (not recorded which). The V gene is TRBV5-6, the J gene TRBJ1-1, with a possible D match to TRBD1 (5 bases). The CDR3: CASSLDSSAGYLDLF. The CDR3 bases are TGTGCCAGCAGCTTGGATTCTTCGGCAGGGTACCTTGATCTCTTT.